The entry that follows covers one T cell receptor (beta chain) sequence. The CDR3 runs to 13 residues. Looked up from germline, CDR1 is SGHNT and CDR2 is YYREEE (reference sequence). Trimming removed 4 bases from V and 4 bases from J, with 10 bases in between. Using immunoSEQ multiplex PCR, the repertoire was profiled, and TCRdb retains in-frame clones only, with some absent. Among fewer than 60,000 clones listed, 80% to 95% were seen once. This sample was taken from a study of T cell changes during pregnancy in multiple sclerosis. The rearrangement joins TRBV5-4 to TRBJ2-3, with TRBD2 as a possible D gene (5 bases). The TCR originated in a female donor in good health, enrolled as a control in a pregnancy study. The sequencing used peripheral blood, collected after pregnancy. The CDR3 loop is CASSREISDTQYF. CDR3 DNA: TGTGCCAGCAGCCGGGAAATCTCAGATACGCAGTATTTT.